The rows below give T cell receptor beta chains drawn from one sample of a study of blood T cell repertoires in COVID-19. Clones were read by immunoSEQ multiplex PCR, and TCRdb kept only the in-frame ones, dropping some. The profile shows 150,000 to 250,000 clones, approximately 85% of them singletons. Material: PBMCs or T cells enriched from blood (not recorded which). All receptors come from a man aged 35 to 55 who had recovered from COVID-19. The CDR3 runs from the conserved cysteine through the conserved F or W. Fields, in order: V gene, D gene, J gene, clone size, CDR3 protein, CDR3 DNA. D genes are given only for firm matches. Rows may omit the clone size; those that give it use once, few, many or a size class.

v_call: TRBV5-1; d_call: NA; j_call: TRBJ1-1; clone_size: NA; cdr3_aa: CASSPAGLKQAFF; cdr3_nt: TGCGCCAGCAGCCCGGCCGGGTTGAAGCAAGCTTTCTTT
v_call: TRBV9; d_call: TRBD2; j_call: TRBJ2-1; clone_size: NA; cdr3_aa: CASSAGLAKYNEQFF; cdr3_nt: TGTGCCAGCAGCGCGGGACTAGCGAAATACAATGAGCAGTTCTTC
v_call: TRBV4-1; d_call: TRBD2; j_call: TRBJ2-1; clone_size: NA; cdr3_aa: CASSQLPGLAKRSEYNEQFF; cdr3_nt: TGCGCCAGCAGCCAACTACCGGGACTAGCGAAAAGGTCTGAGTACAATGAGCAGTTCTTC
v_call: TRBV6-2/TRBV6-3; d_call: TRBD2; j_call: TRBJ2-3; clone_size: NA; cdr3_aa: CASSRQILAGVPDTQYF; cdr3_nt: TGTGCCAGCAGCCGCCAAATCCTAGCGGGAGTCCCAGATACGCAGTATTTT
v_call: TRBV5-5; d_call: TRBD1; j_call: TRBJ2-2; clone_size: NA; cdr3_aa: CASSWDREVPGRELFF; cdr3_nt: TGTGCCAGCAGCTGGGACAGGGAGGTCCCCGGCCGGGAGCTGTTTTTT
v_call: TRBV28; d_call: TRBD1; j_call: TRBJ2-2; clone_size: NA; cdr3_aa: CASSLGQWNTGELFF; cdr3_nt: TGTGCCAGCAGTTTGGGACAGTGGAACACCGGGGAGCTGTTTTTT
v_call: TRBV14; d_call: NA; j_call: TRBJ2-7; clone_size: NA; cdr3_aa: CASSRGLALYEQYF; cdr3_nt: TGTGCCAGCAGCCGGGGTCTAGCGCTCTACGAGCAGTACTTC
v_call: TRBV7-2; d_call: NA; j_call: TRBJ2-6; clone_size: NA; cdr3_aa: CASSALGGANVLTF; cdr3_nt: TGTGCCAGCAGCGCTCTAGGCGGGGCCAACGTCCTGACTTTC
v_call: TRBV27; d_call: TRBD2; j_call: TRBJ2-7; clone_size: NA; cdr3_aa: CASSSLAAGEAYEQYF; cdr3_nt: TGTGCCAGCAGTTCCCTCGCGGCGGGAGAGGCCTACGAGCAGTACTTC
v_call: TRBV11-3; d_call: NA; j_call: TRBJ1-1; clone_size: NA; cdr3_aa: CASSLEGQDTEAFF; cdr3_nt: TGTGCCAGCAGCTTAGAAGGCCAGGACACTGAAGCTTTCTTT
v_call: TRBV9; d_call: NA; j_call: TRBJ1-3; clone_size: few; cdr3_aa: CASSGGPKGGNTIYF; cdr3_nt: TGTGCCAGCAGCGGGGGCCCGAAGGGTGGAAACACCATATATTTT
v_call: TRBV5-1; d_call: NA; j_call: TRBJ2-2; clone_size: NA; cdr3_aa: CASSETGELFF; cdr3_nt: TGCGCCAGCAGCGAGACCGGGGAGCTGTTTTTT
v_call: TRBV9; d_call: TRBD1; j_call: TRBJ1-4; clone_size: NA; cdr3_aa: CASSVSTGGWTNEKLFF; cdr3_nt: TGTGCCAGCAGCGTTAGCACAGGGGGCTGGACTAATGAAAAACTGTTTTTT
v_call: TRBV5-1; d_call: NA; j_call: TRBJ2-5; clone_size: NA; cdr3_aa: CASSPLHRTQETQYF; cdr3_nt: TGCGCCAGCAGCCCCTTGCACAGGACACAAGAGACCCAGTACTTC
v_call: TRBV2; d_call: TRBD1; j_call: TRBJ2-2; clone_size: NA; cdr3_aa: CASKGGHTGELFF; cdr3_nt: TGTGCCAGCAAAGGGGGCCACACCGGGGAGCTGTTTTTT